This TCR beta chain derives from a study of post-analysis software for immune sequencing data. General study points: Patients had higher frequencies than controls of about five TRBV segments, including TRBV5-6, TRBV5-1 and TRBV20-1.

Germline lookup yields CDR1 MNHNS and CDR2 SASEGT. The CDR3 contains 15 residues. Trimming removed 1 base from V and 5 bases from J; junction bases left unmatched: 7. Prepared libraries of TCR beta cDNA carried unique molecular identifiers. TCRdb re-called the PCR reads with MiXCR, one entry per CDR3 protein. The repertoire holds around 710,000 distinct CDR3 sequences, roughly 50% seen once, with roughly 4.5% in the top ten. Comments on this clonotype: Its target is not known.

This TCR was recovered from a girl aged 5-17 years with multiple sclerosis. What was sequenced was blood. The chain employs TRBV6-1 and TRBJ2-5; 7 nucleotides match TRBD1. In DNA, the CDR3 is TGTGCCAGCAGTGAAGATGTCAGGGGGTGGGAGACCCAGTACTTC. Protein product: CASSEDVRGWETQYF.